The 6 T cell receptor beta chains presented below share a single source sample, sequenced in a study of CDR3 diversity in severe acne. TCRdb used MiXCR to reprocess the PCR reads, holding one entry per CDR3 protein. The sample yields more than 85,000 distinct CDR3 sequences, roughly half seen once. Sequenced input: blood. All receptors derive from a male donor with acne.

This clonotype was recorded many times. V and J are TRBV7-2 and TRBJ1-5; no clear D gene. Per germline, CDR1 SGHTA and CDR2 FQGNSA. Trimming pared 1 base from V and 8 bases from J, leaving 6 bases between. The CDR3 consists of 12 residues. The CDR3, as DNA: TGTGCCAGCAGCTTAGGGTGGGAGCCCCAGCATTTT. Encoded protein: CASSLGWEPQHF.

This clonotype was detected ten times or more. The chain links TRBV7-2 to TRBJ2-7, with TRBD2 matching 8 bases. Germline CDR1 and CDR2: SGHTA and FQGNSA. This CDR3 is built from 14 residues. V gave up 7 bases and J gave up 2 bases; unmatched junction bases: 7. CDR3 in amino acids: CASTYGGAPYEQYF. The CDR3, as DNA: TGTGCCAGCACCTACGGGGGGGCCCCCTACGAGCAGTACTTC.

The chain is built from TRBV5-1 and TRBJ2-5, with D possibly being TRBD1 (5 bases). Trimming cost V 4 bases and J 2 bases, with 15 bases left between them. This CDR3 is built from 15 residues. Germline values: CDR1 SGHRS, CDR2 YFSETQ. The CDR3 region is CASSSLGTGQETQYF. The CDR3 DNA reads TGCGCCAGCAGCAGCTTGGGAACAGGACAAGAGACCCAGTACTTC.

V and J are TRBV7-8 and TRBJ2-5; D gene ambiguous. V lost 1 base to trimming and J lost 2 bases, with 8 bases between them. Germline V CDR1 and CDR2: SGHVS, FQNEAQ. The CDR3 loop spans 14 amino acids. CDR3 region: CASSLGAGQETQYF. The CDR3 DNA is TGTGCCAGCAGCTTAGGAGCTGGGCAAGAGACCCAGTACTTC.

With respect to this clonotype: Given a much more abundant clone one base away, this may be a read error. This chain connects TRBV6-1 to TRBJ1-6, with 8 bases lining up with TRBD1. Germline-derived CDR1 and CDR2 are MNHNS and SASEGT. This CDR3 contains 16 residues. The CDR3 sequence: CASSDRTGRDNSPLYF. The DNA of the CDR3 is TGTGCCAGCAGTGATAGGACAGGGCGAGACAATTCACCCCTCTACTTT.

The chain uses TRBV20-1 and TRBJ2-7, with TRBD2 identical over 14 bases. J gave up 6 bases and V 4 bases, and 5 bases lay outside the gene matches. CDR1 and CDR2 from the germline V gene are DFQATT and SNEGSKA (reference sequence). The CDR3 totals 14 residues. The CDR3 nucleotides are TGCAGTGCTACGACTAGCGGGAGGGCCGTCGAGCAGTACTTC. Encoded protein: CSATTSGRAVEQYF.